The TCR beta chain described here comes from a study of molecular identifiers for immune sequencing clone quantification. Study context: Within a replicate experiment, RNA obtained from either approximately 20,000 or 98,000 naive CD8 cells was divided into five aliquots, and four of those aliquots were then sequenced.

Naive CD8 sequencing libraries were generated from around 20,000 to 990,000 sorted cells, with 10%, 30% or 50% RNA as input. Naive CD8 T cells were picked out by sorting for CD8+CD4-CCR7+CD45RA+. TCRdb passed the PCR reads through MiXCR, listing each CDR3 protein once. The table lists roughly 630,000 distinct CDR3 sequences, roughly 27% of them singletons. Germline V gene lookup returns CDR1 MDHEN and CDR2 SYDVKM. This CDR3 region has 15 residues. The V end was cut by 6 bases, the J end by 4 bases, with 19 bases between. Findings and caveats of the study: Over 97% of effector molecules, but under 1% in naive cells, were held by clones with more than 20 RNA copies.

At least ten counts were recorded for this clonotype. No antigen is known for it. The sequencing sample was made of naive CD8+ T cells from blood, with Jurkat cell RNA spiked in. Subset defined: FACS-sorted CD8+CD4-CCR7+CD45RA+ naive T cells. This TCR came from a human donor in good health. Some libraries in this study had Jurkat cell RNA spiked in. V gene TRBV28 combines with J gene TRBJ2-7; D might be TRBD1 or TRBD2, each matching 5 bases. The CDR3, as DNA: TGTGCCAGCAGCATCCCCACCAGTGGGACGTACGAGCAGTACTTC. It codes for CASSIPTSGTYEQYF.